These 2 T cell receptor beta chains came from one sample sequenced in a study of blood T cell repertoires in COVID-19. The assay was immunoSEQ multiplex PCR, and TCRdb's table has in-frame clones only and misses some. In the table there are under 300,000 clones, 80% to 90% of which are singletons. The sample taken for sequencing was peripheral blood. Source of these receptors: a woman aged 70 to 79 with COVID-19, enrolled during active disease.

J is TRBJ1-2 and V is TRBV28, with 7 bases aligning to TRBD1. Germline CDR1 reads MDHEN; CDR2 reads SYDVKM. The CDR3 length is 14 residues. V gave up 6 bases and J gave up 3 bases; unmatched junction bases: 7. CDR3 in amino acids: CASSLGGADYGYTF. CDR3 sequence (DNA): TGTGCCAGCAGCCTAGGGGGCGCGGACTATGGCTACACCTTC.

The chain has TRBV5-1 and TRBJ2-5, with D tentatively TRBD1 (5 bases). The germline V and J ends were trimmed by 5 bases and 1 base, with 12 bases remaining between them. CDR3 length: 14 amino acids. Germline-derived CDR1 and CDR2 are SGHRS and YFSETQ. The CDR3 sequence is CASRLQVTQETQYF. In DNA, the CDR3 is TGCGCCAGCAGGCTACAGGTTACCCAAGAGACCCAGTACTTC.